This T cell receptor beta chain was sequenced for a study of blood T cells in healthy people across ages. With 7 bases removed from V and 13 bases from J, the gap between germline ends came to 17 bases. The germline gives CDR1 MNHEY, CDR2 SMNVEV (reference sequence). The CDR3 has 13 residues. A second PCR of about 7 to 12 cycles used a sample-barcoded 5' primer and a J-beta primer mix. Each CDR3 protein is one row after TCRdb ran MiXCR on the 5' RACE reads. This table holds 750,000 or so distinct CDR3 sequences, roughly 25% found once. This clonotype was counted a few times. The antigen remains unidentified. General study results and limits: Samples with more naive T cells showed higher observed beta diversity. Per-million-T-cell TCR beta diversity fell roughly linearly with age.

The same data also contributed to another study, on T cells of mothers and their children. That investigation notes: Thymic selection shapes TCR recombination output in related pairs, and it does so similarly in unrelated pairs.

The clonotype comes from a boy aged 5-17 years in good health. This chain links TRBV27 with TRBJ1-6; no reliable D call. What was sequenced was blood. The CDR3 here is CASTKTRSSPLHF. The CDR3 DNA sequence: TGTGCCAGCACCAAAACTAGGAGTTCCCCCCTCCACTTT.